This T cell receptor beta chain was captured in a study of metastatic and nonmetastatic thyroid tumors. Study-level background: The comparison covered peripheral blood and tumor or nodule tissue in malignant and benign thyroid patients.

This clone was picked up many times. Every patient underwent thyroid surgery untreated. The CDR3 consists of 17 residues. The ends were cut back, 1 base at V and 9 bases at J, with 19 bases in the middle. Germline assignment: CDR1 LGHNA and CDR2 YNFKEQ. As processed by the authors: Clinicopathological groups of papillary thyroid cancer showed CDR3 differences that were used to build a distant-metastasis classifier. TCRdb re-analyzed the PCR reads through MiXCR. The V and J calls here are based on TCRdb, not the publication. The profile shows 20,000 to 30,000 clones, around 15% of them singletons. The sequence derives from a female donor with papillary thyroid cancer or a benign thyroid nodule (not recorded which). Some clones in this sample may be carry-over from other donors' samples. Sequencing input: blood. The chain recombines TRBV4-2 with TRBJ1-6; D remains unclear. DNA for the CDR3: TGTGCCAGCAGCCAAGGGCGCTCTTCGTTCGGGAGTTCACCCCTCCACTTT. Translating gives CASSQGRSSFGSSPLHF.